The next 15 T cell receptor beta chains were all read from a single sample in a study of blood T cell repertoires in COVID-19. Using immunoSEQ multiplex PCR, the repertoire was profiled, and TCRdb retains in-frame clones only, with some absent. Among fewer than 300,000 clones, roughly 90% were seen once, and the ten largest hold around 10%. The sample consisted of PBMCs or T cells enriched from blood (not recorded which). The receptor set was obtained from a man between 35 and 55 years old who had recovered from COVID-19.

This clone appeared a single time. V usage is TRBV4-1 and J usage is TRBJ2-2; D gene ambiguous. This CDR3 spans 14 amino acids. Trimming removed 5 bases from V and 0 bases from J, with 7 bases in between. CDR1 and CDR2 (germline): MGHRA, YSYEKL. The CDR3 protein is CASSSPANTGELFF. CDR3 DNA sequence: TGCGCCAGCAGCTCTCCCGCGAACACCGGGGAGCTGTTTTTT.

The sample holds one count of this clone. The gene calls are TRBV27 and TRBJ1-5; a possible D gene is TRBD1 (6 bases). Germline CDR1 MNHEY, CDR2 SMNVEV (reference sequence). V lost 5 bases, J lost 4 bases, and 12 bases lay in between. The CDR3 covers 14 residues. The DNA for the CDR3 is TGTGCCAGCAGTAAACAGGGTAGGAATCAGCCCCAGCATTTT. Translating it yields CASSKQGRNQPQHF.

This clone was picked up one time. The chain joins TRBV3-1 (or the pseudogene TRBV3-2) to TRBJ2-1, with a possible D match to TRBD2 (6 bases). Germline V gene sequence: CDR1 LGHDT, CDR2 YNNKEL (reference sequence). The CDR3 has 17 residues. The V gene lost 2 bases and the J gene lost 4 bases, with 18 bases spanning the gap. The CDR3 sequence is CASSQPNGRQFYNEQFF. The CDR3 DNA is TGTGCCAGCAGCCAACCTAACGGGAGACAGTTTTACAATGAGCAGTTCTTC.

J is TRBJ1-3 and V is TRBV6-5; D is ambiguous. Germline V lookup: CDR1 MNHEY, CDR2 SVGAGI. The CDR3 spans 15 residues. Trimming pared 0 bases from V and 0 bases from J, leaving 6 bases between. The CDR3 sequence is CASSYSFVSGNTIYF. The CDR3, as DNA: TGTGCCAGCAGTTACTCGTTCGTCTCTGGAAACACCATATATTTT.

The genes are TRBV7-2 and TRBJ2-1; 14 nucleotides align to TRBD2. The trim removed 1 base at V and 7 bases at J, leaving 6 bases unmatched. From germline, CDR1 is SGHTA and CDR2 FQGNSA. The CDR3 sequence is 17 residues long. CDR3 sequence: CASSLGGLAGVGNEQFF. The CDR3 region has the DNA TGTGCCAGCAGCTTAGGGGGACTAGCGGGAGTCGGAAATGAGCAGTTCTTC.

The chain links TRBV10-3 to TRBJ1-4; possibly TRBD1 for D (6 bases). CDR1 is ENHRY and CDR2 is SYGVKD in the germline V gene. Deletions cut 4 bases from V and 6 bases from J, with 9 bases between. CDR3 length: 13 amino acids. In DNA, the CDR3 is TGTGCCATCAGTGGACAGGCGGATGAAAAACTGTTTTTT. This translates into CAISGQADEKLFF.

The chain is built from TRBV7-2 and TRBJ1-5; perhaps TRBD1 as D (6 bases). CDR1 is SGHTA, CDR2 FQGNSA, per germline. The CDR3 runs 13 residues. The ends were cut back, 6 bases at V and 4 bases at J, with 10 bases in the middle. In DNA, the CDR3 is TGTGCCAGCAGTCCCGACAGGAATCAGCCCCAGCATTTT. It codes for CASSPDRNQPQHF.

The CDR3 reads CASSLRQDPYNEQFF. In DNA form, the CDR3 reads TGTGCCAGCAGCCTGCGACAGGACCCCTACAATGAGCAGTTCTTC. The chain combines TRBV9 with TRBJ2-1, with D perhaps TRBD1 (6 bases). The CDR3 runs 15 residues. V was clipped by 4 bases and J by 2 bases, with 13 bases between them. CDR1 and CDR2 from the germline V gene are SGDLS and YYNGEE.

The rearrangement links TRBV27 to TRBJ2-3; 9 nucleotides agree with TRBD1. CDR1 and CDR2 (germline): MNHEY, SMNVEV (reference sequence). The CDR3 has 14 amino acids. The V gene end was trimmed by 5 bases and the J gene end by 4 bases; junction bases not matched to a gene: 4. CDR3 coding DNA: TGTGCCAGCAGTGCGGACAGGGGCCCAGATACGCAGTATTTT. This encodes CASSADRGPDTQYF.

In its sample, this clone was seen once. V gene TRBV9 combines with J gene TRBJ1-1, with 7 bases aligning to TRBD1. The CDR3 sequence is 16 residues long. The V gene's germline CDR1 is SGDLS and CDR2 YYNGEE. V lost 0 bases to trimming and J lost 4 bases; unmatched junction nucleotides: 9. This chain's CDR3 is CASSVVPGQDVTEAFF. The CDR3 DNA reads as TGTGCCAGCAGCGTAGTCCCCGGACAGGACGTCACTGAAGCTTTCTTT.

This clone was found a few times. V is TRBV10-3 and J is TRBJ2-1; 7 bases agree with TRBD1. The CDR3 spans 13 residues. V was clipped by 9 bases and J by 5 bases; unmatched bases: 7. Germline CDR1 is ENHRY and CDR2 is SYGVKD. The CDR3 sequence is CAIRGQRDNEQFF. As DNA, the CDR3 is TGTGCCATTAGGGGACAGAGGGACAATGAGCAGTTCTTC.

The sample holds one count of this clone. The gene calls are TRBV5-1 and TRBJ2-6; D is ambiguous. Trimming removed 1 base from V and 1 base from J, with 9 bases in between. CDR1 and CDR2 (germline): SGHRS, YFSETQ. The CDR3 loop spans 16 amino acids. CDR3 residues: CASSLIWQSGANVLTF. CDR3 DNA: TGCGCCAGCAGCTTGATTTGGCAATCTGGGGCCAACGTCCTGACTTTC.

This chain links TRBV10-2 with TRBJ2-7; tentatively, D is TRBD2 (5 bases). With 7 bases removed from V and 0 bases from J, the gap between germline ends came to 10 bases. CDR3 size: 13 residues. Looked up from germline, CDR1 is WSHSY and CDR2 is SAAADI. The CDR3 coding sequence is TGCGCCAGCACCGGACTGCTCTCCTACGAGCAGTACTTC. This gives the protein CASTGLLSYEQYF.

The CDR3, as DNA: TGTGCCAGCAGTTTGACGGGACTAGCGGGGAACAATGAGCAGTTCTTC. Protein product: CASSLTGLAGNNEQFF. This chain connects TRBV28 to TRBJ2-1, with TRBD2 matching 13 bases. The germline V gene encodes CDR1 MDHEN and CDR2 SYDVKM. CDR3 length equals 16 residues. The J segment lost 5 bases and the V segment lost 3 bases, leaving 4 bases of the junction unmatched.

V and J are TRBV18 and TRBJ2-3; the D gene is possibly TRBD1 (5 bases). The V end was cut by 1 base, the J end by 0 bases, with 14 bases between. Germline CDR1 and CDR2: KGHSH and LQKENI. This CDR3 is built from 17 residues. The CDR3, as DNA: TGTGCCAGCTCACCACAGCCCCCGACAGCTAGCACAGATACGCAGTATTTT. As protein: CASSPQPPTASTDTQYF.